The clone carrying this T cell receptor beta chain was picked up many times. The source of the sample is a study of T cell repertoires in cytomegalovirus infection. TCRdb reanalysed the reads using MiXCR and keeps one entry per CDR3 protein. Of approximately 170,000 distinct CDR3 sequences listed, roughly 18% are singletons. Trimming pared 2 bases from V and 9 bases from J, leaving 5 bases between. The CDR3 has 11 residues. Per the germline V gene, CDR1 is MNHEY and CDR2 is SVGEGT. The origin of this receptor is a human donor in good health (CMV status not recorded). Some clones in this sample may be carry-over from other donors' samples. Sequenced material: CD8+ T cells from PBMCs. The chain combines TRBV6-2 or TRBV6-3 with TRBJ2-1; D gene unclear. CDR3 sequence: CASSYPGEQFF. The CDR3 DNA reads as TGTGCCAGCAGTTACCCAGGTGAGCAGTTCTTC.